These T cell receptor beta chains were read from a single sample in a study of shared clonotypes between healthy human individuals. Sequenced by immunoSEQ multiplex PCR; TCRdb stores in-frame clones only, minus some. In the table there are under 1,900,000 clones, about 98.5% of which are singletons. Sequenced input: naive CD4+ T cells sorted from blood. These receptors came from a man aged 30 to 45 in good health. Each CDR3 is given with its conserved first and last residue. Fields, in order: V gene, J gene, D gene, clone size, CDR3 protein, CDR3 DNA. A D gene is named only where the DNA matches it firmly. Rows may omit the clone size; those that give it use once, few, many or a size class.

TRBV19	TRBJ1-1	.	.	CASSIAWQSAFF	TGTGCCAGTAGTATCGCGTGGCAGTCGGCTTTCTTT
TRBV15	TRBJ2-3	.	.	CATSIAASTDTQYF	TGTGCCACCAGTATCGCGGCAAGCACAGATACGCAGTATTTT
TRBV19	TRBJ2-2	TRBD2	.	CAGLGGAGELFF	TGTGCCGGTCTTGGGGGGGCCGGGGAGCTGTTTTTT
TRBV19	TRBJ2-1	.	.	CASSIVLVNEQFF	TGTGCCAGTAGTATCGTTTTAGTCAATGAGCAGTTCTTC
TRBV2	TRBJ2-7	.	.	CASNLGQRADEQYF	TGTGCCAGCAATTTGGGACAGCGGGCCGACGAGCAGTACTTC
TRBV5-1	TRBJ2-1	TRBD1	.	CASSLDRGNEQFF	TGCGCCAGCAGCTTGGACAGGGGTAATGAGCAGTTCTTC
TRBV29-1	TRBJ2-1	.	.	CSVVSGPSSYNEQFF	TGCAGCGTTGTGAGCGGACCAAGCTCCTACAATGAGCAGTTCTTC
TRBV7-2	TRBJ2-5	.	.	CASSRIGVETQYF	TGTGCCAGCAGCCGCATAGGGGTGGAGACCCAGTACTTC
TRBV18	TRBJ2-7	TRBD2	.	CASSPGLVMGEQYF	TGTGCCAGCTCACCAGGACTAGTCATGGGCGAGCAGTACTTC
TRBV4-3	TRBJ2-3	TRBD1	.	CASSEGQGSTDTQYF	TGCGCCAGCAGCGAAGGACAGGGAAGCACAGATACGCAGTATTTT
TRBV5-1	TRBJ2-5	TRBD2	.	CASRRLAGASETQYF	TGCGCCAGCAGAAGGCTAGCGGGAGCGTCAGAGACCCAGTACTTC
TRBV10-3	TRBJ1-1	.	.	CAIKRGAGTEAFF	TGTGCCATCAAACGGGGGGCTGGCACTGAAGCTTTCTTT
TRBV5-4	TRBJ2-7	TRBD2	.	CASSLAGVHEQYF	TGTGCCAGCAGCCTAGCGGGAGTTCACGAGCAGTACTTC
TRBV6-1	TRBJ2-5	.	.	CASSGGWQETQYF	TGTGCCAGCAGTGGAGGCTGGCAAGAGACCCAGTACTTC
TRBV13	TRBJ1-2	TRBD1	once	CASQAGGAGWGYTF	TGTGCCAGCCAGGCAGGGGGCGCCGGGTGGGGCTACACCTTC
TRBV5-1	TRBJ2-3	TRBD2	.	CASSLAGVAGFTDTQYF	TGCGCCAGCAGCTTGGCTGGAGTAGCGGGATTCACAGATACGCAGTATTTT
TRBV5-6	TRBJ2-1	.	.	CASSFQGPEQFF	TGTGCCAGCAGCTTCCAGGGACCTGAGCAGTTCTTC
TRBV5-6	TRBJ1-5	TRBD1	once	CASSAGTGNQPQHF	TGTGCCAGCAGCGCAGGGACAGGGAATCAGCCCCAGCATTTT